One and the same sample provided the 5 T cell receptor beta chains below, sequenced in a study of blood T cells in healthy people across ages. The use of a sample-barcoded 5' primer and a J-beta primer mix characterized a second PCR of roughly 7 to 12 cycles. TCRdb recomputed calls from the 5' RACE reads with MiXCR, one row per CDR3 protein. The data hold roughly 2 million distinct CDR3 sequences, with around 50% observed a single time. The sample taken for sequencing was blood. Every receptor here comes from a middle-aged woman in good health.

This chain joins TRBV12-3 or TRBV12-4 and TRBJ2-7; the match to TRBD2 covers 11 bases. The CDR3 is made up of 16 amino acids. After removal of 6 bases from V and 10 bases from J, the junction contained 17 bases not matched to a gene. The CDR3 region is CASSPLAGVNQEAQYF. The CDR3 DNA follows: TGTGCCAGCAGCCCACTAGCGGGGGTAAACCAAGAGGCCCAGTACTTC.

This clonotype was found a few times. The chain couples TRBV20-1 to TRBJ1-2; D gene unclear. From germline, CDR1 is DFQATT and CDR2 SNEGSKA (reference sequence). The germline V and J ends were trimmed by 0 bases and 6 bases, with 2 bases remaining between them. CDR3 length equals 10 residues. CDR3: CSARDNGYTF. The CDR3 DNA reads as TGCAGTGCTAGAGATAATGGCTACACCTTC.

This chain joins TRBV9 and TRBJ2-7; no reliable D call. Germline CDR1 reads SGDLS; CDR2 reads YYNGEE. Trimming removed 3 bases from V and 7 bases from J, with 17 bases in between. The CDR3 sequence is 14 residues long. The CDR3 sequence is CASSATKGYGEQYF. The CDR3 DNA sequence: TGTGCCAGCAGCGCAACTAAGGGTTACGGTGAGCAGTACTTC.

V usage is TRBV7-2 and J usage is TRBJ1-2, with TRBD1 identical over 9 bases. There are 18 residues in the CDR3. The V gene end was trimmed by 5 bases and the J gene end by 2 bases; junction bases not matched to a gene: 15. CDR1 and CDR2 (germline): SGHTA, FQGNSA. In DNA form, the CDR3 reads TGTGCCAGCAGCCCCCACCCCGGACAGGGGATCGGGAACTATGGCTACACCTTC. Translation: CASSPHPGQGIGNYGYTF.

The rearrangement joins TRBV5-5 to TRBJ2-5; no definite D call. The CDR3 consists of 15 residues. Trimming removed 4 bases at V and 1 base at J, with 14 bases between. The V gene's germline CDR1 is SGHKS and CDR2 YYEKEE (reference sequence). CDR3 nucleotide sequence: TGTGCCAGCAGCATCCGGGCCACTATCCAAGAGACCCAGTACTTC. It encodes CASSIRATIQETQYF.